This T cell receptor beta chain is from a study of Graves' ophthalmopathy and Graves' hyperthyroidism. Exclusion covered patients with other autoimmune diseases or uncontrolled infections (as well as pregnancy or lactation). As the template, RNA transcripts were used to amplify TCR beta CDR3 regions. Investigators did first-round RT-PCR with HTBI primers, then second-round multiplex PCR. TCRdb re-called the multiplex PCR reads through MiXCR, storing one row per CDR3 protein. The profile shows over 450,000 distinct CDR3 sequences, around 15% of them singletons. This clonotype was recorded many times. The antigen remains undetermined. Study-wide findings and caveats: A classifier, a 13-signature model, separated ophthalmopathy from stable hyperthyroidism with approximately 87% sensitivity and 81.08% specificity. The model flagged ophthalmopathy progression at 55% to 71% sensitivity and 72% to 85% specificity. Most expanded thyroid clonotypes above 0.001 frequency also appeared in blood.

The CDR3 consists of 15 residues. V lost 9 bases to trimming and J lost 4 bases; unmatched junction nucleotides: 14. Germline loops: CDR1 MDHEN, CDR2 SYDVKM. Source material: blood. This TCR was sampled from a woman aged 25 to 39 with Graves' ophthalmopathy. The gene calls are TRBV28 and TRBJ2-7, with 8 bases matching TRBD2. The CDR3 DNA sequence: TGTGCCAGTTCACCACCCACCGGACTAGCTTACGAGCAGTACTTC. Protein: CASSPPTGLAYEQYF.